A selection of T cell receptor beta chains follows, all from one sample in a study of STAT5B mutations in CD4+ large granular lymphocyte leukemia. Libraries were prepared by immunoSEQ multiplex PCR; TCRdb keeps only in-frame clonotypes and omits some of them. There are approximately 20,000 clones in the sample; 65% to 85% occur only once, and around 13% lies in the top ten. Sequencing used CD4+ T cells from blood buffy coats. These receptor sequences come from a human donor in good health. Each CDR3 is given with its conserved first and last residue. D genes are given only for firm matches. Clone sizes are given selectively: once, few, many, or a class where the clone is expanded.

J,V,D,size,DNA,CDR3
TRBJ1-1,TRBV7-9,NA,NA,TGTGCCAGCAGCTCCCGGTCGGGGGCCACTGAAGCTTTCTTT,CASSSRSGATEAFF
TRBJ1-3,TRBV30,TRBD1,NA,TGTGCCTGGGCTACAGGGGATGGAAACACCATATATTTT,CAWATGDGNTIYF
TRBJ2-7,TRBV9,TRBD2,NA,TGTGCCAGCAGCGTCGGCGGGAGTAACGACGAGCAGTACTTC,CASSVGGSNDEQYF
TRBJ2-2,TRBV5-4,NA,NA,TGTGCCAGCAGCCCGAAGGGGGAAACCGGGGAGCTGTTTTTT,CASSPKGETGELFF
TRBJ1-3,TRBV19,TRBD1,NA,TGTGCCAGTATCCGGACAGGGACGCGGGACACCATATATTTT,CASIRTGTRDTIYF
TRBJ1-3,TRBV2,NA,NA,TGTGCCAGCACCCCCAAGGACACAGCGTATTTT,CASTPKDTAYF
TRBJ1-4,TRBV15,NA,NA,TGTGCCACCAGCAGAGAGGGCAGGAAAAATGAAAAACTGTTTTTT,CATSREGRKNEKLFF
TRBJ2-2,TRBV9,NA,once,TGTGCCAGTGAGGGCAGGGCGAACACCGGGGAGCTGTTTTTT,CASEGRANTGELFF
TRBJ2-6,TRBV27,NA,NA,TGTGCCAGCAGCGGATTCTCTGGGGCCAACGTCCTGACTTTC,CASSGFSGANVLTF
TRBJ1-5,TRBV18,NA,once,TGTGCCAGCTCACCCTCGAATCAGCCCCAGCATTTT,CASSPSNQPQHF
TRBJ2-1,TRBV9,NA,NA,TGTGCCAGCAGCGTAGGTCTAGAGTACTACAATGAGCAGTTCTTC,CASSVGLEYYNEQFF
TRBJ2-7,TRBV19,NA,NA,TGTGCCAGTAGTTTCGACGTCGGGCCTAGCGACGAGCAGTACTTC,CASSFDVGPSDEQYF
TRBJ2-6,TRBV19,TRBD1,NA,TGTGCCAGTACCGTGGGACAGATCTCTGGGGCCAACGTCCTGACTTTC,CASTVGQISGANVLTF
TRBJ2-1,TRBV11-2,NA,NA,TGTGCCAGTCCGGGGCTAGGGGGAAGCAATGAGCAGTTCTTC,CASPGLGGSNEQFF
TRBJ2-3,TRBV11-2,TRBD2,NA,TGTGCCAGCAGCTTAGATGGCGGGAGGGCCTCAGATACGCAGTATTTT,CASSLDGGRASDTQYF
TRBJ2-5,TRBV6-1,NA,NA,TGTGCCAGCACCTCCCAGGGGGGGTCAGAGACCCAGTACTTC,CASTSQGGSETQYF
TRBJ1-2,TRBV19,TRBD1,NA,TGTGCCAGTACTCCGGGACAGGGATTCAGCTACACCTTC,CASTPGQGFSYTF
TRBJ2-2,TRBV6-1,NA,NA,TGTGCCAGCACCAACCGGGACCTCGGCCGGGAGCTGTTTTTT,CASTNRDLGRELFF
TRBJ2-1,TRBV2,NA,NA,TGTGCCAGCAGTGTGGTTAGGGATGAGCAGTTCTTC,CASSVVRDEQFF
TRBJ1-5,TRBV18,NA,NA,TGTGCCAGCTCAAATAAGGGACCGATTAGCAATCAGCCCCAGCATTTT,CASSNKGPISNQPQHF
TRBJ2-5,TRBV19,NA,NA,TGTGCCAGTAGCACTATCCCCGAGTCGGGGGCAGGCGGGACCCAGTACTTC,CASSTIPESGAGGTQYF
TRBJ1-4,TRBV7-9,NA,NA,TGTGCCAGCAGCTCAGGACAGAGTAATGAAAAACTGTTTTTT,CASSSGQSNEKLFF
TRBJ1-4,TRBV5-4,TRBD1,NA,TGTGCCAGCAGCTTATCCGCAGGGGGTAATGAAAAACTGTTTTTT,CASSLSAGGNEKLFF
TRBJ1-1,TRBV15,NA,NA,TGTGCCACCAGCAGAGATGTCGTGCAGGTTAACACTGAAGCTTTCTTT,CATSRDVVQVNTEAFF
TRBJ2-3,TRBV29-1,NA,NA,TGCAGCGTTGAACTGCAGGAGCGAGATACGCAGTATTTT,CSVELQERDTQYF
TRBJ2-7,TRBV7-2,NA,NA,TGTGCCAGCAGCTTATCTGGGGTCGGGTCCTACGAGCAGTACTTC,CASSLSGVGSYEQYF
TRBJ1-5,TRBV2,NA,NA,TGTGCCAGCAGTGGGGGGAATCAGCCCCAGCATTTT,CASSGGNQPQHF
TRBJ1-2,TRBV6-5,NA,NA,TGTGCCAGCTATACAGGAAACTATGGCTACACCTTC,CASYTGNYGYTF
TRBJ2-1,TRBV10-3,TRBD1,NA,TGTGCCATCAGTAGGACAGGTCGCGACAATGAGCAGTTCTTC,CAISRTGRDNEQFF
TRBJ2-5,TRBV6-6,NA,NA,TGTGCCAGCAGTTACTTCCAGGAGACCCAGTACTTC,CASSYFQETQYF
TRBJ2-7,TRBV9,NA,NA,TGTGCCAGCAGCCCTCAGCCCATGGCGCCCAACGAGCAGTACTTC,CASSPQPMAPNEQYF
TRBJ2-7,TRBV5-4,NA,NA,TGTGCCAGCAGCTTGGTGCTAGCTATGGAGCAGTACTTC,CASSLVLAMEQYF
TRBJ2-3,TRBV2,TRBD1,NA,TGTGCCAGCAGTGAGCAGGGGGCAGATACGCAGTATTTT,CASSEQGADTQYF
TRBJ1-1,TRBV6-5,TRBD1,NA,TGTGCCAGCAGCTACGGCGACAGGGAGAACACTGAAGCTTTCTTT,CASSYGDRENTEAFF
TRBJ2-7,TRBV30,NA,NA,TGTGCCTGGAGTGCGCAAAACTACGAGCAGTACTTC,CAWSAQNYEQYF
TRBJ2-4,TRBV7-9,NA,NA,TGTGCCAGCAGCCGCCCAGGGAGTTTGTTTGCCAAAAACATTCAGTACTTC,CASSRPGSLFAKNIQYF
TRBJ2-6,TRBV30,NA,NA,TGTGCCTGGAGTGACACGGGGAGCTCTGGGGCCAACGTCCTGACTTTC,CAWSDTGSSGANVLTF
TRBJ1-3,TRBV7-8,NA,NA,TGTGCCAGCAGCTTAGAGGGGACACCTGGAAACACCATATATTTT,CASSLEGTPGNTIYF